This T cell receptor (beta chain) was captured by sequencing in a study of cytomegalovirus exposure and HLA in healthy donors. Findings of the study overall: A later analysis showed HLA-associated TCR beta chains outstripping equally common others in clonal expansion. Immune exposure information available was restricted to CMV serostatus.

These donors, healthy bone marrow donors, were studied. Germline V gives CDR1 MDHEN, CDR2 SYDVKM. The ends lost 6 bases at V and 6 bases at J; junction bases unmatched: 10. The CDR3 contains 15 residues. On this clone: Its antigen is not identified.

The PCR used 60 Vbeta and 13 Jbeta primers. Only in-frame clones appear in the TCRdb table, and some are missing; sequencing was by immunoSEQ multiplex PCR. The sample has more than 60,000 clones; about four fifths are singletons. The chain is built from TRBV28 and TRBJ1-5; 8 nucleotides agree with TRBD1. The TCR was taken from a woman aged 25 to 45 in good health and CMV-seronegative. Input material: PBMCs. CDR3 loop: CASSSGQGVSQPQHF. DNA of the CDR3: TGTGCCAGCAGCTCCGGACAGGGCGTAAGTCAGCCCCAGCATTTT.